Below, 4 T cell receptor beta chains from the same sample are listed, as sequenced in a study of CXCR3-negative and CXCR3-positive naive CD8 T cells. Antigen specificity for these receptors is unknown. Libraries of TRB cDNA were made by 5' RACE and carried UMIs. TCRdb reprocessed the 5' RACE reads, with one entry per CDR3 protein and no DNA. This table holds over 100,000 distinct CDR3 sequences. Broader study findings: Comparison of naive cells showed more hydrophobic TRB CDR3s in CXCR3-positive than in CXCR3-negative naive cells.

The sample taken for sequencing was naive CXCR3+ CD8+ T cells from blood. Documented subset: CD45RO-CCR7+CD27+CD95- naive CD8+ T cells expressing CXCR3 (TNR3+). The source is a human donor in good health. Some clones in this sample may be carry-over from other donors' samples.

The chain combines TRBV19 with TRBJ1-1. Germline values: CDR1 LNHDA, CDR2 SQIVND (reference sequence). The CDR3 is 14 amino acids. Here the CDR3 reads CASSIKPEGYEAFF.

V gene TRBV5-1 combines with J gene TRBJ2-7; TCRdb selects TRBD2, and the lack of DNA leaves this call unchecked. This CDR3 spans 14 amino acids. CDR1 is SGHRS and CDR2 is YFSETQ in the germline V gene. This CDR3 is CASSLGLPTYEQYF.

This chain's CDR3 is CASSYAGETEAFF. The rearrangement uses TRBV6-2 or TRBV6-3 and TRBJ1-1. Per germline, CDR1 MNHEY and CDR2 SVGEGT. This CDR3 region has 13 residues.

The rearrangement joins TRBV7-9 to TRBJ2-7; the D call from TCRdb, TRBD1, cannot be confirmed without DNA. The CDR3 runs 13 residues. The germline V gene has CDR1 SEHNR and CDR2 FQNEAQ (reference sequence). The CDR3: CASSLGEPYEQYF.